The 13 T cell receptor beta chains listed next were all sequenced from one sample in a study of T cell changes during pregnancy in multiple sclerosis. Profiling relied on immunoSEQ multiplex PCR, and the TCRdb table lists in-frame clones only, not all of them. This repertoire shows more than 25,000 clones, about 90% found once; its top ten account for around 4.8%. Sequenced material: peripheral blood, taken in the first trimester of pregnancy. All receptors derive from a female donor in good health, enrolled as a control in a pregnancy study.

This sequence joins TRBV4-3 and TRBJ1-1; D possibly corresponds to TRBD1 (6 bases). The CDR3 contains 17 residues. V lost 0 bases and J lost 2, with 16 bases in between. The V gene's germline CDR1 is LGHNA and CDR2 YSLEER. CDR3 loop: CASSQDGLTGGNTEAFF. The CDR3 bases are TGCGCCAGCAGCCAAGACGGGTTGACAGGAGGAAACACTGAAGCTTTCTTT.

The chain couples TRBV6-1 to TRBJ1-5, with D tentatively TRBD1 (5 bases). Germline CDR1 and CDR2: MNHNS and SASEGT. CDR3 length: 13 amino acids. Trimming removed 7 bases at V and 7 bases at J, with 14 bases between. The CDR3 region is CASKGASGQPQHF. CDR3 DNA sequence: TGTGCCAGCAAAGGGGCGAGTGGACAGCCCCAGCATTTT.

The chain combines TRBV5-1 with TRBJ1-5, with D tentatively TRBD1 (6 bases). The CDR3 contains 14 residues. Germline V gene data show CDR1 as SGHRS and CDR2 as YFSETQ. V gave up 4 bases and J gave up 4 bases, with 12 bases separating them. Here the CDR3 reads CASSPGQPNQPQHF. DNA for the CDR3: TGCGCCAGCAGCCCTGGACAGCCAAATCAGCCCCAGCATTTT.

The V gene is TRBV27, the J gene TRBJ1-1, with 9 bases fitting TRBD1. Germline-derived CDR1 and CDR2 are MNHEY and SMNVEV (reference sequence). Trimming took 5 bases from V and 1 from J; bases not matched to a gene: 8. CDR3 length: 16 amino acids. CDR3: CASSTYRDRANTEAFF. DNA of the CDR3: TGTGCCAGCAGTACATACCGGGACAGGGCGAACACTGAAGCTTTCTTT.

This chain links TRBV10-3 with TRBJ1-2, with 9 bases matching TRBD1. The CDR3 is made up of 13 amino acids. Looked up from germline, CDR1 is ENHRY and CDR2 is SYGVKD. The V segment lost 8 bases and the J segment 6 bases; nucleotides outside the gene matches: 7. CDR3: CAILPGTGNGYTF. CDR3 DNA: TGTGCCATCCTGCCAGGGACAGGGAATGGCTACACCTTC.

The chain has TRBV18 and TRBJ2-1, with 11 positions matching TRBD2. With V trimmed by 4 bases and J by 7 bases, 12 bases remained unmatched. Germline V gene lookup returns CDR1 KGHSH and CDR2 LQKENI. CDR3 length equals 17 residues. The CDR3 sequence: CASSLRAASGRTNEQFF. The CDR3 DNA reads as TGTGCCAGCTCACTCCGGGCGGCTAGCGGGAGGACTAATGAGCAGTTCTTC.

This clone was seen a few times. The rearrangement links TRBV5-1 to TRBJ2-3; 7 nucleotides match TRBD1. V was pared by 2 bases and J by 3 bases, with 6 bases of the junction left unmatched. Germline CDR1 and CDR2: SGHRS and YFSETQ. The CDR3 has 15 amino acids. The CDR3 loop reads CASSFWDSETDTQYF. CDR3 nucleotides: TGCGCCAGCAGCTTCTGGGACAGCGAAACAGATACGCAGTATTTT. Looking up the rest from reference TRBV5-1 and TRBJ2-3 gives the full variable domain: KAGVTQTPRYLIKTRGQQVTLSCSPISGHRSVSWYQQTPGQGLQFLFEYFSETQRNKGNFPGRFSGRQFSNSRSEMNVSTLELGDSALYLCASSFWDSETDTQYFGPGTRLTVL.

V and J are TRBV7-2 and TRBJ2-7, with D unclear. The CDR3 is made up of 13 amino acids. V lost 7 bases, J lost 7 bases, and 17 bases lay in between. Germline CDR1 SGHTA, CDR2 FQGNSA. The CDR3 DNA reads TGTGCCAGCACCGTAGTTTCAGGCCGGGAGCAGTACTTC. Translated: CASTVVSGREQYF.

This chain joins TRBV27 and TRBJ1-1; 9 bases align to TRBD1. Germline CDR1 MNHEY, CDR2 SMNVEV (reference sequence). V lost 8 bases to trimming and J lost 1 base; unmatched junction nucleotides: 2. The CDR3 has 13 amino acids. The CDR3: CASWDRANTEAFF. In nucleotides, the CDR3 is TGTGCCAGCTGGGACAGGGCGAACACTGAAGCTTTCTTT.

The J gene is TRBJ1-4, the V gene TRBV4-3; D is perhaps TRBD1 (5 bases). Trimming left V 4 bases short and J 5 bases short, with 11 bases between. There are 14 residues in the CDR3. Per the germline V gene, CDR1 is LGHNA and CDR2 is YSLEER. The CDR3 loop is CASSLGGWNEKLFF. CDR3 in DNA: TGCGCCAGCAGCCTGGGGGGATGGAATGAAAAACTGTTTTTT.

V gene TRBV27 combines with J gene TRBJ1-3, with 7 bases fitting TRBD1. The V gene's germline CDR1 is MNHEY and CDR2 SMNVEV (reference sequence). The CDR3 spans 17 residues. The V and J ends lost 5 bases and 4 bases, in that order; junction bases with no gene match: 14. The CDR3 loop is CASSQTGMPPPGNTIYF. Here the CDR3 DNA reads TGTGCCAGCAGTCAGACAGGGATGCCTCCCCCAGGAAACACCATATATTTT.

This chain connects TRBV5-4 to TRBJ1-1; D is possibly TRBD1 (5 bases). CDR1 is SGHNT and CDR2 is YYREEE in the germline V gene (reference sequence). The CDR3 has 14 residues. Trimming cost V 4 bases and J 4 bases, with 14 bases left between them. The CDR3 spells CASSRTGGGTEAFF. CDR3 nucleotides: TGTGCCAGCAGCCGAACGGGGGGGGGCACTGAAGCTTTCTTT.

The chain uses TRBV19 and TRBJ1-5; D possibly corresponds to TRBD1 (6 bases). The CDR3 runs 16 residues. The germline gives CDR1 LNHDA, CDR2 SQIVND (reference sequence). V lost 3 bases, J lost 2 bases, and 14 bases lay in between. CDR3 protein: CASSIEGGLGNQPQHF. The CDR3 DNA sequence: TGTGCCAGTAGTATTGAGGGGGGGCTTGGCAATCAGCCCCAGCATTTT.